This note documents a single TCR beta chain sequence. This sample stems from a study of PD-1 blockade in mismatch repair-deficient tumors. Assay: immunoSEQ multiplex PCR; the TCRdb copy retains only in-frame clones and omits some. Here the sample spans some 110,000 clones, 70% to 80% being singletons. The CDR3 is 12 residues long. Germline CDR1 reads SGDLS; CDR2 reads YYNGEE. V was shortened by 3 bases and J by 7 bases, with 8 bases between the two germline ends. This chain connects TRBV9 to TRBJ2-1, with unresolved D. The sample in question was peripheral blood, obtained just over 59 weeks after starting pembrolizumab. The source is an adult with mismatch repair-deficient cancer. CDR3 nucleotides: TGTGCCAGCAGCGGCGGCGTAAATGAGCAGTTCTTC. Translation gives CASSGGVNEQFF. The variable domain in full, with the rest retrieved from reference TRBV9 and TRBJ2-1, is DSGVTQTPKHLITATGQRVTLRCSPRSGDLSVYWYQQSLDQGLQFLIQYYNGEERAKGNILERFSAQQFPDLHSELNLSSLELGDSALYFCASSGGVNEQFFGPGTRLTVL.